This passage covers 22 T cell receptor beta chains from one sample sequenced in a study of molecular identifiers for immune sequencing clone quantification. TCRdb passed the PCR reads through MiXCR, listing each CDR3 protein once. The sample holds 45,000 to 55,000 distinct CDR3 sequences, about a third seen once. Sequenced sample: naive CD8+ T cells from blood, with Jurkat cell RNA spiked in. The subset denotes: FACS-sorted CD8+CD4-CCR7+CD45RA+ naive T cells. The receptors originated from a human donor in good health. Some libraries in this study had Jurkat cell RNA spiked in.

This chain uses TRBV5-1 with TRBJ2-3; 9 nucleotides line up with TRBD2. V shed 2 bases, J shed 3 bases, and the junction held 7 bases outside the gene matches. CDR3 length equals 16 residues. Germline V CDR1 and CDR2: SGHRS, YFSETQ. The CDR3 DNA sequence: TGCGCCAGCAGCTTCCGACTAGCGGAGGGGACAGATACGCAGTATTTT. This sequence encodes CASSFRLAEGTDTQYF.

The chain recombines TRBV2 with TRBJ2-7; TRBD2 agrees at 12 bases. The CDR3 sequence is 14 residues long. Looked up from germline, CDR1 is SNHLY and CDR2 is FYNNEI. V lost 9 bases, J lost 6 bases, and 9 bases stayed unmatched. CDR3 sequence (DNA): TGTGCCAGAAACGGACTAGCGGGAATGTCCGAGCAGTACTTC. Encoded protein: CARNGLAGMSEQYF.

Ten or more counts support this clonotype. The gene calls are TRBV7-9 and TRBJ2-5; 7 bases map to TRBD1. This CDR3 contains 16 residues. V shed 2 bases and J 3 bases; nucleotides not matched to a gene: 9. Germline values: CDR1 SEHNR, CDR2 FQNEAQ (reference sequence). Here the CDR3 reads CASSLSTRDSEETQYF. CDR3 DNA: TGTGCCAGCAGCTTATCGACCCGGGACAGTGAAGAGACCCAGTACTTC.

With respect to this clonotype: A much larger clonotype is one base distant, so this may be a read error. The chain joins TRBV29-1 to TRBJ2-7; TRBD1 agrees at 8 bases. There are 12 residues in the CDR3. Germline V gene sequence: CDR1 SQVTM, CDR2 ANQGSEA. Here the CDR3 DNA reads TGCAGCGTAGAGACAGGGGTATACGAGCAGAACTTC. As protein: CSVETGVYEQNF.

Points on this clonotype: A much more abundant neighbour one base away suggests this may be a read error. The chain carries TRBV25-1 and TRBJ1-6; D uncertain. Germline CDR1 reads MGHDK; CDR2 reads SYGVNS. This CDR3 spans 13 amino acids. In nucleotides, the CDR3 is TGTGCCGGCAGTTTGACGGGGAATTCACCCCTCCACTTT. Protein: CAGSLTGNSPLHF.

This clonotype was recorded only once. A much larger clone lies a single base off, so this may be a read error. The chain links TRBV6-5 to TRBJ2-5; the match to TRBD1 covers 7 bases. Germline CDR1 MNHEY, CDR2 SVGAGI. With 6 bases clipped from V and 4 bases from J, the junction kept 17 bases outside the gene matches. This CDR3 spans 17 amino acids. The chain's CDR3 is CASRYPHRGRSGETQYF. CDR3 in DNA: TGTGCCAGCAGATACCCTCACAGGGGCCGGTCGGGAGAGACCCAGTACTTC.

This chain uses TRBV3-1 with TRBJ2-1, with D possibly TRBD2 on 6 matching bases. V gave up 0 bases and J gave up 8 bases, with 14 bases separating them. The CDR3 covers 15 residues. Per the germline V gene, CDR1 is LGHDT and CDR2 is YNNKEL (reference sequence). CDR3 region: CASSQDWRGAHEQFF. Written as DNA, the CDR3 is TGTGCCAGCAGCCAAGATTGGCGCGGGGCCCATGAGCAGTTCTTC.

Points on this clonotype: At one boundary the junction diverges from the germline segment, which might be a read error. This chain joins TRBV6-2 or TRBV6-3 and TRBJ1-4, with D possibly TRBD1 on 6 matching bases. This CDR3 region has 13 residues. Germline V gives CDR1 MNHEY, CDR2 SVGEGT. The CDR3 reads CACRDRTNVRLFF. CDR3 nucleotides: TGTGCCTGCAGAGACAGGACTAATGTAAGACTGTTTTTT.

At least ten counts were recorded for this clonotype. CDR3 loop: CATSRRGLSYEQYF. In DNA, the CDR3 is TGTGCCACCAGCAGAAGGGGGCTCTCCTACGAGCAGTACTTC. V gene TRBV15 combines with J gene TRBJ2-7, with 7 positions matching TRBD1. This CDR3 is built from 14 residues. The J segment lost 0 bases and the V segment lost 2 bases, leaving 1 base of the junction unmatched. Germline lookup yields CDR1 LNHNV and CDR2 YYDKDF (reference sequence).

V is TRBV2 and J is TRBJ2-7; the match to TRBD1 covers 8 bases. CDR3 length: 15 residues. V lost 5 bases to trimming and J lost 4 bases; unmatched junction nucleotides: 10. CDR1 SNHLY and CDR2 FYNNEI come from the germline V gene. The DNA for the CDR3 is TGTGCCAGCAGTAGCACCCGGACAGGGAGGTACGAGCAGTACTTC. Amino acid sequence: CASSSTRTGRYEQYF.

This clonotype was counted between two and nine times. The V gene is TRBV19, the J gene TRBJ1-6; maybe TRBD1 (6 bases). V lost 3 bases to trimming and J lost 3 bases, with 6 bases between them. Germline V gene sequence: CDR1 LNHDA, CDR2 SQIVND (reference sequence). CDR3 length: 14 residues. The CDR3 sequence: CASSMDSYNSPLHF. DNA of the CDR3: TGTGCCAGTAGTATGGACAGCTATAATTCACCCCTCCACTTT. The complete variable domain, with remaining parts taken from reference TRBV19 and TRBJ1-6, reads DGGITQSPKYLFRKEGQNVTLSCEQNLNHDAMYWYRQDPGQGLRLIYYSQIVNDFQKGDIAEGYSVSREKKESFPLTVTSAQKNPTAFYLCASSMDSYNSPLHFGNGTRLTVT.

Details on this clonotype: Possible read error: a much larger clone is one base away. The chain combines TRBV6-5 with TRBJ2-5; D call uncertain. Germline V gene data show CDR1 as MNHEY and CDR2 as SVGAGI. CDR3 length: 14 amino acids. V was shortened by 2 bases and J by 4 bases, with 11 bases between the two germline ends. For the CDR3, the DNA is TGTGCCAGCAGTTACGACGCGGTTGGAGAGACCCAGTACTTC. Translating gives CASSYDAVGETQYF.

This clonotype was counted a few times. The V and J genes are TRBV24-1 and TRBJ2-3, with D possibly being TRBD2 (6 bases). Between the trimmed V and J ends, which lost 0 bases and 3 bases, there was a span of 6 bases. Germline lookup yields CDR1 KGHDR and CDR2 SFDVKD. CDR3 length equals 14 residues. CDR3 protein: CATSDLGGTDTQYF. The CDR3 nucleotides are TGTGCCACCAGTGATTTGGGGGGGACAGATACGCAGTATTTT.

This sequence joins TRBV7-2 and TRBJ2-7; D may be TRBD1 (7 bases). The CDR3 runs to 17 residues. CDR1 is SGHTA and CDR2 is FQGNSA in the germline V gene. V was trimmed by 2 bases and J by 1 base, leaving 18 bases between them. CDR3 region: CASSLPLTGRLSYEQYF. The CDR3 DNA reads TGTGCCAGCAGCTTACCATTGACAGGGAGGTTATCCTACGAGCAGTACTTC.

This sequence joins TRBV4-1 and TRBJ2-1, with 10 bases aligning to TRBD2. This CDR3 has 14 amino acids. Germline V gene data show CDR1 as MGHRA and CDR2 as YSYEKL. The trim removed 4 bases at V and 6 bases at J, leaving 3 bases unmatched. The CDR3 sequence: CASSPGLARNEQFF. The CDR3 DNA is TGCGCCAGCAGCCCGGGACTAGCGCGCAATGAGCAGTTCTTC.

With respect to this clonotype: This clone may be a read error of a much larger clone one base away. The genes are TRBV2 and TRBJ1-4, with a possible D match to TRBD1 (5 bases). The CDR3 is 14 amino acids. The germline gives CDR1 SNHLY, CDR2 FYNNEI. The CDR3 reads CASRAPGRIEKLLF. The CDR3 bases are TGTGCCAGCAGGGCCCCGGGACGGATTGAAAAACTGCTTTTT.

This clonotype showed up just a few times. V usage is TRBV6-5 and J usage is TRBJ2-1, with 10 bases lining up with TRBD1. CDR1 and CDR2 (germline): MNHEY, SVGAGI. The CDR3 covers 14 residues. Trimming at V came to 7 bases and at J to 4 bases, leaving 4 bases not matched to a gene. Written as DNA, the CDR3 is TGTGCCAGCAACCGGGACAGGGGATACAATGAGCAGTTCTTC. This codes for CASNRDRGYNEQFF.

The genes are TRBV29-1 and TRBJ2-2, with unresolved D. The CDR3 extends over 12 amino acids. Germline loops: CDR1 SQVTM, CDR2 ANQGSEA. The ends were cut back, 7 bases at V and 6 bases at J, with 12 bases in the middle. CDR3 in amino acids: CSAPQEPGELFF. In DNA form, the CDR3 reads TGCAGCGCCCCCCAGGAGCCCGGGGAGCTGTTTTTT.

The J gene is TRBJ2-5, the V gene TRBV3-1; perhaps TRBD2 as D (6 bases). The V end was cut by 5 bases, the J end by 5 bases, with 15 bases between. This CDR3 contains 14 residues. The germline V gene encodes CDR1 LGHDT and CDR2 YNNKEL (reference sequence). CDR3 region: CASSSTGLLETQYF. The CDR3 DNA reads TGTGCCAGCAGCTCGACGGGACTCCTGGAGACCCAGTACTTC.

This clonotype was counted a few times. The rearrangement links TRBV9 to TRBJ2-2, with TRBD2 identical over 10 bases. After removal of 4 bases from V and 4 bases from J, the junction contained 13 bases not matched to a gene. Per germline, CDR1 SGDLS and CDR2 YYNGEE. The CDR3 spans 18 residues. The CDR3 is CASSPSPSSGRFTGELFF. DNA of the CDR3: TGTGCCAGCAGCCCCTCCCCGTCTAGCGGGAGATTCACCGGGGAGCTGTTTTTT.

Regarding this clonotype: A much bigger clone sits one base away, suggesting this may be a read error. A read error is likely, as this CDR3 ends without the conserved phenylalanine or tryptophan. V is TRBV5-6 and J is TRBJ2-4; D perhaps matches TRBD1 (5 bases). This CDR3 is 18 amino acids long. Per germline, CDR1 SGHDT and CDR2 YYEEEE. Between the trimmed V and J ends, which lost 0 bases and 0 bases, there was a span of 16 bases. The CDR3 loop is CASSLGLTQGLAKNIQYL. CDR3 DNA: TGTGCCAGCAGCTTGGGTCTAACTCAGGGCCTAGCCAAAAACATTCAGTACCTC.

Regarding this clonotype: As the CDR3 is not closed by the conserved phenylalanine or tryptophan, this likely results from a read error. This CDR3 is CASSLVGGTDTQYL. In DNA form, the CDR3 reads TGTGCCAGCAGTTTAGTAGGGGGCACAGATACGCAGTATTTA. This chain joins TRBV27 and TRBJ2-3; possible D gene TRBD1, 5 bases. Trimming removed 2 bases at V and 1 base at J, with 7 bases between. The CDR3 covers 14 residues. Looked up from germline, CDR1 is MNHEY and CDR2 is SMNVEV (reference sequence).